This entry lists 9 T cell receptor beta chains sequenced from one sample in a study of cytomegalovirus exposure and HLA in healthy donors. Researchers ran the PCR with 60 Vbeta and 13 Jbeta primers. Here immunoSEQ multiplex PCR was the method, and the copy in TCRdb shows in-frame clones only, minus some. The table shows tens of thousands of clones, with around 80% occurring only once. Sequenced: PBMCs. These receptors were collected from a woman in her twenties or thirties in good health and CMV-seronegative.

V is TRBV4-1 and J is TRBJ2-7; D might be TRBD2 (6 bases). The CDR3 consists of 13 residues. Germline CDR1 is MGHRA and CDR2 is YSYEKL. V lost 4 bases and J lost 2, with 9 bases in between. The CDR3 is CASSPGLTYEQYV. The CDR3 DNA reads as TGCGCCAGCAGCCCGGGACTGACCTACGAGCAGTACGTC.

The V gene is TRBV7-9, the J gene TRBJ2-1, with TRBD1 identical over 8 bases. The CDR3 runs 17 residues. Germline CDR1 SEHNR, CDR2 FQNEAQ (reference sequence). V was pared by 4 bases and J by 4 bases, with 12 bases of the junction left unmatched. The CDR3 protein is CASSSPLTGGSYNEQFF. As DNA, the CDR3 is TGTGCCAGCAGCTCTCCTCTCACAGGGGGTTCGTACAATGAGCAGTTCTTC.

The J gene is TRBJ2-3, the V gene TRBV4-3; 7 nucleotides match TRBD1. CDR1 is LGHNA, CDR2 YSLEER, per germline. The CDR3 totals 18 residues. After removal of 4 bases from V and 1 base from J, the junction contained 14 bases not matched to a gene. The CDR3: CASSPKTGKGVGTDTQYF. The CDR3, as DNA: TGCGCCAGCAGCCCGAAGACAGGGAAAGGGGTGGGCACAGATACGCAGTATTTT.

Here the CDR3 reads CASRRDRGNTEAFF. DNA of the CDR3: TGTGCCAGCAGACGGGACAGGGGGAACACTGAAGCTTTCTTT. V is TRBV5-5 and J is TRBJ1-1, with 10 bases fitting TRBD1. The CDR3 length is 14 residues. Germline V lookup: CDR1 SGHKS, CDR2 YYEKEE (reference sequence). The V and J ends lost 5 bases and 1 base, in that order; junction bases with no gene match: 2.

The chain carries TRBV2 and TRBJ2-3; D may be TRBD1 (6 bases). V lost 5 bases and J lost 1, with 16 bases in between. CDR1 is SNHLY, CDR2 FYNNEI, per germline. This CDR3 spans 16 amino acids. As DNA, the CDR3 is TGTGCCAGCAGTACCTTAGGGGGTTCCCGCACAGATACGCAGTATTTT. Its translation: CASSTLGGSRTDTQYF.

The rearrangement uses TRBV29-1 and TRBJ1-4, with TRBD1 matching over 8 bases. There are 12 residues in the CDR3. Germline assignment: CDR1 SQVTM and CDR2 ANQGSEA. V gave up 4 bases and J gave up 7 bases; unmatched junction bases: 2. The CDR3 reads CSVAGGGEKLFF. In nucleotides, the CDR3 is TGCAGCGTTGCAGGGGGCGGTGAAAAACTGTTTTTT.

This clone has only a few counts. The rearrangement joins TRBV14 to TRBJ2-7; D is uncertain. Trimming pared 0 bases from V and 6 bases from J, leaving 18 bases between. The germline V gene has CDR1 SGHDN and CDR2 FVKESK. The CDR3 length is 16 residues. The CDR3, as DNA: TGTGCCAGCAGCCAAGATCTAGACGTGCTCAAAGGCGAGCAGTACGTC. Its translation is CASSQDLDVLKGEQYV.

This chain joins TRBV5-4 and TRBJ2-5, with TRBD2 matching over 7 bases. Germline values: CDR1 SGHNT, CDR2 YYREEE (reference sequence). V gave up 0 bases and J gave up 6 bases; unmatched junction bases: 8. The CDR3 spans 15 residues. CDR3 protein: CASSLEAGSSKTQYF. The CDR3 DNA sequence: TGTGCCAGCAGCTTGGAAGCGGGGAGCTCCAAGACCCAGTACTTC.

The V and J genes are TRBV30 and TRBJ2-3, with TRBD1 as a possible D gene (6 bases). CDR3 size: 11 residues. The V end lost 5 bases, the J end lost 4 bases, and 7 bases lay between the germline ends. In germline, CDR1 is GTSNPN, CDR2 SVGIG (reference sequence). The CDR3 DNA sequence: TGTGCCTGGGGGGGCTCAGATACGCAGTATTTT. It encodes CAWGGSDTQYF.